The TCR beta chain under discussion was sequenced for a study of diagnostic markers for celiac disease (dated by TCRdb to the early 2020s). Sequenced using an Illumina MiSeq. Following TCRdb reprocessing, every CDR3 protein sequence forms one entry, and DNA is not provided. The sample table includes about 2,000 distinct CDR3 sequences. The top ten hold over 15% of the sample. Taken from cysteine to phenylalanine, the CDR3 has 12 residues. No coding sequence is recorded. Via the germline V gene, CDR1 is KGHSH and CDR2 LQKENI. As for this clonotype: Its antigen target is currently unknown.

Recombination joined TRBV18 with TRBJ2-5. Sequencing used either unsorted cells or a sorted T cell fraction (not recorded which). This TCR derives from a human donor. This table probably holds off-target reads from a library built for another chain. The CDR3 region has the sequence CASSPPSETQYF.